This T cell receptor beta chain is from a study of blood T cell repertoires in COVID-19 (dated by TCRdb to 2018 to 2020). Looking at the study overall: Samples covering the acute and convalescent phases of COVID-19 were provided by collaborators in the United States, Italy and Spain. The material from the prospective study consisted of cDNA or gDNA derived from T cells, B-cell-depleted T cells, or PBMCs. The dataset comprised deeply sampled blood TCRbeta repertoires from subjects exposed to, actively infected with, or recovered from COVID-19. The repertoires were made available in a free public database intended to serve as a resource for research on the immune response to SARS-CoV-2. Samples came from the ongoing ImmuneRACE study (first 160 participants) plus 1,254 subjects from 6 global collaborators. Nearly every sample came with metadata listing a de-identified subject ID, COVID-19 status, age in years and sex. HLA class I and class II types, where available, came from metadata supplied by the sample provider rather than from assay-based typing. What the authors observed across the whole study: The quantity of clinical and demographic metadata differed by source and by participant and was supplied without curation.

On this clone: Its antigen specificity is not known. Base quality data are lacking; no much larger clone is found one base away.

TCRbeta CDR3 regions were amplified from genomic DNA by means of the immunoSEQ Assay, a bias-controlled multiplex PCR. Processing in the source paper ran as follows. The number of nucleated cells in each sample was estimated by amplification of reference gene primers within the assay. To quantify the absolute abundance of each unique TCRbeta CDR3 rearrangement, sequence reads were collapsed and filtered. For each sample, productive Simpson clonality was calculated by taking the square root of Simpson's diversity index across productive rearrangements. The clones in this table, taken by TCRdb from immuneACCESS, are in-frame only. Not every clone is retained; where verified, under half of the shortfall comes from an unresolved V gene, and the cause of the rest is unknown. That table is the source of V, J and clone size, and D and trimming were worked out from the DNA. In all, the sample holds 150,000 to 180,000 clones, and 88% of those were seen once. The ten biggest clones cover approximately 2.4% of the sample.

Cut back by 3 bases and 6 bases, the V and J ends lie 24 bases apart. Reading the germline V gene gives CDR1 SGHRS and CDR2 YFSETQ. Taken from cysteine to phenylalanine, the CDR3 has 17 residues. The read is trimmed to its CDR3 DNA, 51 bases read in frame from base 1. Each collaborating institution followed its own protocols to collect whole blood in K2EDTA tubes. For TCRbeta analysis, collaborator samples were shipped as frozen whole blood, as isolated PBMCs, or as DNA extracted from either sample type. This clonotype was obtained from a woman in her 70s with acute or convalescent COVID-19. The material sequenced was peripheral blood. The V and J genes are TRBV5-1 and TRBJ1-2, with TRBD1 tentatively as D gene (6 bases match). The nucleotide sequence is TGCGCCAGCAGCTCTGGAGCCTGGTCAGGGGCCGAGGATGGCTACACCTTC. This sequence encodes CASSSGAWSGAEDGYTF.